The rows below give T cell receptor beta chains drawn from one sample of a study of blood T cells in healthy people across ages. Via MiXCR, TCRdb re-called the 5' RACE reads, giving one row per CDR3 protein. The data hold about 1 million distinct CDR3 sequences, with 45% observed a single time. Sample: blood. The receptors come from an older woman in good health. Both conserved end residues are part of each CDR3. The D gene is left open where the match is weak. The size field is filled for only some rows; it gives once, few, many or a size class.

j_call d_call clone_size v_call cdr3_aa cdr3_nt
TRBJ2-2 - - TRBV7-3 CASSLKGASSGELFF TGTGCCAGCAGCTTAAAGGGCGCATCCTCCGGGGAGCTGTTTTTT
TRBJ2-3 TRBD2 - TRBV27 CASSLWLAGTTDRQYF TGTGCCAGCAGTTTATGGCTAGCGGGAACCACAGATAGGCAGTATTTT
TRBJ1-2 TRBD1 - TRBV5-6 CASSAGQGVRYGYTF TGTGCCAGCAGCGCCGGACAGGGGGTTAGGTATGGCTACACCTTC
TRBJ2-1 TRBD2 many TRBV6-5 CASSLLASSYNEQFF TGTGCCAGCAGCTTACTAGCGAGCTCCTACAATGAGCAGTTCTTC
TRBJ2-5 - - TRBV7-3 CASSLGQGQTQYF TGTGCCAGCAGTTTGGGGCAGGGCCAGACCCAGTACTTC
TRBJ2-7 TRBD2 - TRBV7-9 CASSPGLGVDEQYF TGTGCCAGTAGCCCGGGACTAGGGGTGGACGAGCAGTACTTC
TRBJ2-1 TRBD2 few TRBV18 CASSPTGMSTVAGDNEQFF TGTGCCAGCTCACCTACGGGAATGTCCACAGTGGCGGGAGACAATGAGCAGTTCTTC
TRBJ2-5 - - TRBV15 CATSRRNLGGAETQYF TGTGCCACCAGCAGACGGAATTTGGGGGGGGCGGAGACCCAGTACTTC
TRBJ2-3 - - TRBV6-1 CASSPVRTADTQYF TGTGCCAGCAGCCCAGTACGGACAGCGGATACGCAGTATTTT
TRBJ2-7 TRBD1 few TRBV12-3/TRBV12-4 CASSRPGQGWFEQYF TGTGCCAGCAGTCGACCGGGACAGGGCTGGTTTGAGCAGTACTTC
TRBJ2-5 - - TRBV29-1 CSVADGSETQYF TGCAGCGTTGCGGACGGGTCAGAGACCCAGTACTTC
TRBJ2-5 - - TRBV2 CASSDTTRGGGETQYF TGTGCCAGCAGTGATACAACGCGAGGGGGGGGAGAGACCCAGTACTTC
TRBJ2-7 TRBD2 many TRBV4-2 CASSQLMGGPYEQYF TGTGCCAGCAGCCAATTAATGGGAGGGCCCTACGAGCAGTACTTC
TRBJ2-7 - - TRBV6-5 CASTRQGNYEQYF TGTGCCAGCACCCGTCAGGGAAACTACGAGCAGTACTTC
TRBJ1-2 - - TRBV6-2/TRBV6-3 CASSYSSTGYTF TGTGCCAGCAGTTACTCGAGTACGGGCTACACCTTC
TRBJ2-3 TRBD1 few TRBV6-5 CASSDRGGTDTQYF TGTGCCAGCAGTGACAGGGGGGGCACAGATACGCAGTATTTT
TRBJ2-7 TRBD1 - TRBV25-1 CASDRGDFGQYF TGTGCCAGTGACAGGGGGGATTTTGGGCAGTACTTC
TRBJ2-7 - - TRBV28 CASSSPDISTYEQYF TGTGCCAGCAGTTCCCCGGACATCTCAACCTACGAGCAGTACTTC
TRBJ2-7 TRBD2 many TRBV5-1 CASSATSGVSYEQYF TGTGCCAGCAGCGCCACTAGCGGGGTATCCTACGAGCAGTACTTC
TRBJ2-7 TRBD2 - TRBV7-9 CASSRGTSGGLASNRYEQYF TGTGCCAGCAGCCGGGGGACTAGCGGGGGTTTAGCCTCCAATCGGTACGAGCAGTACTTC
TRBJ2-1 - - TRBV27 CASSLQVSYNEQFF TGTGCCAGCAGTTTACAGGTTTCCTACAATGAGCAGTTCTTC
TRBJ2-3 - - TRBV6-5 CASRSGFSTDTQYF TGTGCCAGCAGGTCAGGGTTTAGCACAGATACGCAGTATTTT
TRBJ2-3 - few TRBV27 CASSPGGRNTDTQYF TGTGCCAGCAGTCCAGGGGGGCGGAACACAGATACGCAGTATTTT
TRBJ1-1 TRBD1 - TRBV2 CASRGQGAGMNTEAFF TGTGCCAGCAGAGGACAGGGGGCGGGAATGAACACTGAAGCTTTCTTT
TRBJ2-3 - few TRBV29-1 CSVEGGVGTDTQYF TGCAGCGTTGAAGGGGGAGTAGGCACAGATACGCAGTATTTT
TRBJ2-1 - few TRBV9 CASSVESYNEQFF TGTGCCAGCAGCGTAGAGAGTTACAATGAGCAGTTCTTC
TRBJ2-5 - few TRBV7-6 CASSLSSGALQETQYF TGTGCCAGCAGCTTATCTTCCGGAGCCCTCCAAGAGACCCAGTACTTC
TRBJ1-6 - - TRBV6-5 CASSYSKQGGWSPLHF TGTGCCAGCAGTTACTCGAAGCAAGGGGGTTGGTCACCCCTCCACTTT
TRBJ1-2 TRBD1 - TRBV6-6 CASSATGVPYGYTF TGTGCCAGCAGTGCGACAGGGGTCCCCTATGGCTACACCTTC
TRBJ2-5 - - TRBV28 CASSLSKSGTQYF TGTGCCAGCAGTTTATCTAAGTCCGGGACCCAGTACTTC
TRBJ2-7 TRBD1 - TRBV20-1 CSARDRGLWNEQYF TGCAGTGCTAGGGACAGGGGGCTATGGAACGAGCAGTACTTC
TRBJ1-2 TRBD1 - TRBV27 CASSSTDRGVGGYTF TGTGCCAGCAGTTCCACCGACAGGGGGGTAGGCGGCTACACCTTC
TRBJ2-1 TRBD1 few TRBV7-9 CASSPEQGYNEQFF TGTGCCAGCAGCCCAGAACAGGGGTACAATGAGCAGTTCTTC
TRBJ2-6 - - TRBV27 CASSLSPAHTLRSGANVLTF TGTGCCAGCAGTTTATCCCCAGCACACACCCTTCGGTCTGGGGCCAACGTCCTGACTTTC
TRBJ2-7 - - TRBV9 CASSVASPMGNEQYF TGTGCCAGCAGCGTGGCTAGCCCAATGGGCAATGAGCAGTACTTC
TRBJ2-7 - - TRBV27 CASTTDSSYNEQYF TGTGCCAGCACAACGGACTCCTCCTACAATGAGCAGTACTTC
TRBJ1-1 - once TRBV7-9 CASSLVGLGMNTEAFF TGTGCCAGCAGCTTAGTAGGATTGGGGATGAACACTGAAGCTTTCTTT
TRBJ1-5 - - TRBV4-1 CASSPRTVLSNQPQHF TGCGCCAGCAGCCCTAGGACAGTTCTTAGCAATCAGCCCCAGCATTTT
TRBJ2-3 - few TRBV13 CASSYSGSRLSPTQYF TGTGCCAGCAGCTATAGTGGTTCCCGACTGTCCCCTACGCAGTATTTT
TRBJ2-3 - - TRBV3-1 CASSQEESDTRYF TGTGCCAGCAGCCAAGAAGAGTCAGATACGCGGTATTTT
TRBJ2-3 - few TRBV4-1 CASSQAGTDTQYF TGCGCCAGCAGCCAAGCGGGCACAGATACGCAGTATTTT